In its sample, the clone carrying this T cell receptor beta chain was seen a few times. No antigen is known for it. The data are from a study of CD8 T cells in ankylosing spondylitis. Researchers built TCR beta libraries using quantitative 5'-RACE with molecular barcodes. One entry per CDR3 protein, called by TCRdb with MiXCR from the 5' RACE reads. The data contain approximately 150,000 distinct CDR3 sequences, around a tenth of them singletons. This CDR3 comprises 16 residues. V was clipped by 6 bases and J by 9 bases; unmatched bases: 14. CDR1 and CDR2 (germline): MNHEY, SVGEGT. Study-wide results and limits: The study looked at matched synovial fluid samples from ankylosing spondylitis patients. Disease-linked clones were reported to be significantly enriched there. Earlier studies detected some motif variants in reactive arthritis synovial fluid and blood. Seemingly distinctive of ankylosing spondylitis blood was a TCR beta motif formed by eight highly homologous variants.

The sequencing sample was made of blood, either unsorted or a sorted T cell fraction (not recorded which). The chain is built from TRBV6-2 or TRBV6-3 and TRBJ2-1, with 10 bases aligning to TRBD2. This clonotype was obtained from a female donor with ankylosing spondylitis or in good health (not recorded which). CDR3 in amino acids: CASSLRTSGPRFEQFF. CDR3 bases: TGTGCCAGCAGCCTCCGGACTAGCGGTCCCCGCTTTGAGCAGTTCTTC.